One and the same sample provided the 25 T cell receptor beta chains below, sequenced in a study of cytomegalovirus exposure and HLA in healthy donors. Primers included in the PCR were 60 Vbeta and 13 Jbeta primers. This table comes from immunoSEQ multiplex PCR, and its TCRdb copy is limited to in-frame clones, with some not included. The top ten hold around 6% of the sample, which has about 210,000 clones, about four fifths seen once. Sample: PBMCs. These receptors were collected from a man aged 35-49 years in good health and CMV-seropositive.

V is TRBV7-9 and J is TRBJ2-1, with D tentatively TRBD2 (6 bases). Trimming shortened V by 1 base and J by 10 bases, and 11 bases separated the two germline ends. In germline, CDR1 is SEHNR, CDR2 FQNEAQ (reference sequence). The CDR3 length is 13 residues. The CDR3 region has the DNA TGTGCCAGCAGCTTAGGCGCGGGGTACGAGCAGTTCTTC. It translates to CASSLGAGYEQFF.

This clone was detected a few times. The chain carries TRBV6-1 and TRBJ1-5, with D possibly TRBD1 on 5 matching bases. The V end was cut by 4 bases, the J end by 4 bases, with 20 bases between. This CDR3 is 17 amino acids long. CDR1 is MNHNS and CDR2 is SASEGT in the germline V gene. The CDR3 DNA reads TGTGCCAGCAGTGGGTACTCGGGGGGGATTCCAAATCAGCCCCAGCATTTT. Its protein product is CASSGYSGGIPNQPQHF.

The chain is built from TRBV5-6 and TRBJ2-3; tentatively, D is TRBD2 (5 bases). In germline, CDR1 is SGHDT, CDR2 YYEEEE. The CDR3 is 14 residues long. V was pared by 4 bases and J by 2 bases, with 11 bases between. The CDR3: CASSKLVATDTQYF. The CDR3 DNA reads as TGTGCCAGCAGCAAACTAGTGGCCACAGATACGCAGTATTTT.

The chain combines TRBV18 with TRBJ2-7, with D possibly matching TRBD2 (5 bases). Trimming took 3 bases from V and 5 from J, leaving 20 bases between them. Germline CDR1 KGHSH, CDR2 LQKENI. There are 16 residues in the CDR3. In DNA, the CDR3 is TGTGCCAGCTCACCCTTACCCCAGGTTGGAGGCCACGAGCAGTACTTC. Its protein product is CASSPLPQVGGHEQYF.

The chain combines TRBV19 with TRBJ1-1, with a tentative D call TRBD1 (6 bases). The V gene lost 4 bases and the J gene lost 1 base, with 13 bases spanning the gap. This CDR3 comprises 15 residues. Germline CDR1 reads LNHDA; CDR2 reads SQIVND (reference sequence). DNA of the CDR3: TGTGCCAGTAGTACGGACCAGGGGCGGAACACTGAAGCTTTCTTT. Protein product: CASSTDQGRNTEAFF.

This chain connects TRBV7-6 to TRBJ1-1, with D maybe TRBD1 (6 bases). The V and J ends lost 4 bases and 3 bases respectively, with 9 bases between them. Germline V gene lookup returns CDR1 SGHVS and CDR2 FNYEAQ. The CDR3 sequence is 13 residues long. The CDR3 sequence is CASSSPGDTEAFF. The DNA of the CDR3 is TGTGCCAGCAGCTCGCCAGGGGACACTGAAGCTTTCTTT.

This clone was seen only once. The chain couples TRBV4-1 to TRBJ2-6; 10 bases map to TRBD1. There are 17 residues in the CDR3. Looked up from germline, CDR1 is MGHRA and CDR2 is YSYEKL. The ends lost 3 bases at V and 4 bases at J; junction bases unmatched: 6. Here the CDR3 DNA reads TGCGCCAGCAGCCAGACCGGGACAGGGGAAGGGGCCAACGTCCTGACTTTC. Encoded protein: CASSQTGTGEGANVLTF.

The chain recombines TRBV7-9 with TRBJ2-2; no definite D call. This CDR3 is built from 12 residues. V was cut by 5 bases and J by 6 bases, with 7 bases left in between. Per the germline V gene, CDR1 is SEHNR and CDR2 is FQNEAQ (reference sequence). CDR3 in amino acids: CASSETPGELFF. The CDR3 DNA follows: TGTGCCAGCAGCGAAACACCCGGGGAGCTGTTTTTT.

In this sample, this clone turned up a few times. The genes are TRBV7-3 and TRBJ2-7; 8 positions match TRBD1. V was pared by 2 bases and J by 1 base, with 4 bases of the junction left unmatched. Germline CDR1 SGHTA, CDR2 FQGTGA. This CDR3 region has 15 residues. CDR3 nucleotide sequence: TGTGCCAGCAGCTTAGCAGGGGGCGCGTCCTACGAGCAGTACTTC. Amino acid sequence: CASSLAGGASYEQYF.

This chain links TRBV7-8 with TRBJ2-1, with D tentatively TRBD1 (6 bases). V lost 3 bases and J 4 bases, leaving 10 bases between the germline ends. Germline CDR1 is SGHVS and CDR2 is FQNEAQ. The CDR3 has 14 residues. In DNA form, the CDR3 reads TGTGCCAGCAGCTTGCAGGGGTCTTACAATGAGCAGTTCTTC. Translation gives CASSLQGSYNEQFF.

The gene calls are TRBV6-5 and TRBJ1-2; 7 bases align to TRBD1. J lost 5 bases, V lost 0 bases, and 9 bases had no gene match. CDR1 is MNHEY and CDR2 is SVGAGI in the germline V gene. The CDR3 covers 16 residues. The CDR3 sequence: CASSYSWGQGEYGYTF. CDR3 coding DNA: TGTGCCAGCAGTTACTCCTGGGGCCAGGGGGAGTATGGCTACACCTTC.

The chain recombines TRBV6-5 with TRBJ2-1, with D possibly TRBD2 on 6 matching bases. From germline, CDR1 is MNHEY and CDR2 SVGAGI. V lost 0 bases to trimming and J lost 5 bases, with 14 bases between them. The CDR3 sequence is 16 residues long. CDR3 protein: CASSYSVARGNNEQFF. CDR3 sequence (DNA): TGTGCCAGCAGTTACTCGGTAGCACGGGGGAACAATGAGCAGTTCTTC.

Only one count was recorded for this clone. The chain carries TRBV19 and TRBJ2-1, with D maybe TRBD1 (6 bases). CDR3 size: 14 residues. The V end lost 1 base, the J end lost 7 bases, and 11 bases lay between the germline ends. Germline CDR1 is LNHDA and CDR2 is SQIVND (reference sequence). Here the CDR3 reads CASSIGTRGNEQFF. In DNA form, the CDR3 reads TGTGCCAGTAGTATAGGGACGAGGGGGAATGAGCAGTTCTTC.

V is TRBV4-1 and J is TRBJ2-1; 10 bases match TRBD1. The CDR3 has 16 residues. Germline V lookup: CDR1 MGHRA, CDR2 YSYEKL. With V trimmed by 3 bases and J by 8 bases, 10 bases remained unmatched. The CDR3 region is CASSHGWTGGLYEQFF. The DNA for the CDR3 is TGCGCCAGCAGCCACGGATGGACAGGGGGTTTGTATGAGCAGTTCTTC.

The chain links TRBV5-1 to TRBJ1-4; D is possibly TRBD1 (5 bases). The CDR3 is 16 amino acids. The V and J ends lost 0 bases and 8 bases respectively, with 17 bases between them. Germline assignment: CDR1 SGHRS and CDR2 YFSETQ. CDR3 DNA sequence: TGCGCCAGCAGCTTGGGGACAAGCCGAGCGGGCGAAAAACTGTTTTTT. Amino acids: CASSLGTSRAGEKLFF. The full variable domain, completed using reference TRBV5-1 and TRBJ1-4, is KAGVTQTPRYLIKTRGQQVTLSCSPISGHRSVSWYQQTPGQGLQFLFEYFSETQRNKGNFPGRFSGRQFSNSRSEMNVSTLELGDSALYLCASSLGTSRAGEKLFFGSGTQLSVL.

This chain connects TRBV19 to TRBJ1-4, with D possibly TRBD1 on 6 matching bases. The ends were cut back, 0 bases at V and 4 bases at J, with 12 bases in the middle. The CDR3 length is 16 residues. Germline CDR1 reads LNHDA; CDR2 reads SQIVND (reference sequence). Here the CDR3 DNA reads TGTGCCAGTAGTATAGAGACGGACAGTATTAATGAAAAACTGTTTTTT. Translation gives CASSIETDSINEKLFF.

Turning to this clone: Other DNA sequences within the sample encode an identical CDR3. The chain joins TRBV19 to TRBJ2-7; 7 nucleotides line up with TRBD2. V shed 1 base and J 2 bases; nucleotides not matched to a gene: 2. This CDR3 is built from 14 residues. The germline gives CDR1 LNHDA, CDR2 SQIVND (reference sequence). The CDR3 here is CASSIAGGTYEQYF. The CDR3 nucleotides are TGTGCCAGTAGTATAGCGGGAGGTACCTACGAGCAGTACTTC.

In DNA form, the CDR3 reads TGCGCCAGCAGCCAAGGAATAGCGGGAAGCTCCTACGAGCAGTACTTC. Amino acid sequence: CASSQGIAGSSYEQYF. J is TRBJ2-7 and V is TRBV4-1, with 8 bases aligning to TRBD2. Germline V CDR1 and CDR2: MGHRA, YSYEKL. The V segment lost 1 base and the J segment 0 bases; nucleotides outside the gene matches: 5. This CDR3 has 16 amino acids.

The chain recombines TRBV7-9 with TRBJ2-5; 9 nucleotides agree with TRBD2. The trim removed 5 bases at V and 5 bases at J, leaving 12 bases unmatched. CDR1 is SEHNR and CDR2 is FQNEAQ in the germline V gene (reference sequence). CDR3 length: 16 residues. The CDR3 DNA reads as TGTGCCAGCAGCCGAGTCTTAGCGGGAGCGGGGGAGACCCAGTACTTC. Protein: CASSRVLAGAGETQYF.

This clone was counted only a few times. The chain employs TRBV5-1 and TRBJ2-4; D possibly corresponds to TRBD1 (5 bases). Germline CDR1 reads SGHRS; CDR2 reads YFSETQ. V lost 1 base to trimming and J lost 2 bases, with 13 bases between them. The CDR3 spans 16 residues. Written as DNA, the CDR3 is TGCGCCAGCAGCTTGCGGGCAGGGAACCCCAAAAACATTCAGTACTTC. Translating gives CASSLRAGNPKNIQYF. Drawing the rest from reference TRBV5-1 and TRBJ2-4, the complete variable domain is KAGVTQTPRYLIKTRGQQVTLSCSPISGHRSVSWYQQTPGQGLQFLFEYFSETQRNKGNFPGRFSGRQFSNSRSEMNVSTLELGDSALYLCASSLRAGNPKNIQYFGAGTRLSVL.

V and J are TRBV5-1 and TRBJ2-7; 12 nucleotides line up with TRBD2. This CDR3 spans 16 amino acids. V was pared by 1 base and J by 5 bases, with 7 bases of the junction left unmatched. Germline loops: CDR1 SGHRS, CDR2 YFSETQ. The CDR3 here is CASSLLTSGSSHEQYF. The CDR3 coding sequence is TGCGCCAGCAGCTTGTTGACTAGCGGGAGCTCTCACGAGCAGTACTTC. Together with reference TRBV5-1 and TRBJ2-7, the CDR3 gives the full variable domain: KAGVTQTPRYLIKTRGQQVTLSCSPISGHRSVSWYQQTPGQGLQFLFEYFSETQRNKGNFPGRFSGRQFSNSRSEMNVSTLELGDSALYLCASSLLTSGSSHEQYFGPGTRLTVT.

The rearrangement joins TRBV7-9 to TRBJ2-7; 14 bases align to TRBD2. The CDR3 is 18 amino acids. Trimming cost V 4 bases and J 0 bases; bases outside gene matches: 8. CDR1 and CDR2 (germline): SEHNR, FQNEAQ (reference sequence). In DNA form, the CDR3 reads TGTGCCAGCAGCTCCACCGGGACTAGCGGGGGAAACTCCTACGAGCAGTACTTC. It encodes CASSSTGTSGGNSYEQYF.

The rearrangement uses TRBV5-1 and TRBJ2-5; TRBD1 agrees at 8 bases. This CDR3 spans 15 amino acids. Per the germline V gene, CDR1 is SGHRS and CDR2 is YFSETQ. The junction had 7 bases not matched to a gene; V was cut back by 5 bases and J by 1 base. CDR3 sequence (DNA): TGCGCCAGCAGATTAACGACAGGGGCCCAAGAGACCCAGTACTTC. This encodes CASRLTTGAQETQYF.

This chain links TRBV7-2 with TRBJ2-7; D is uncertain. The CDR3 has 12 residues. From germline, CDR1 is SGHTA and CDR2 FQGNSA. V gave up 4 bases and J gave up 4 bases, with 8 bases separating them. CDR3 region: CASSSPRYEQYF. Here the CDR3 DNA reads TGTGCCAGCAGCTCCCCGAGGTACGAGCAGTACTTC. Combining the CDR3 with reference TRBV7-2 and TRBJ2-7 gives the whole variable domain GAGVSQSPSNKVTEKGKDVELRCDPISGHTALYWYRQSLGQGLEFLIYFQGNSAPDKSGLPSDRFSAERTGGSVSTLTIQRTQQEDSAVYLCASSSPRYEQYFGPGTRLTVT.

J is TRBJ1-4 and V is TRBV19; TRBD1 matches 8 bases. Germline V lookup: CDR1 LNHDA, CDR2 SQIVND (reference sequence). This CDR3 contains 12 residues. Trimming at V came to 7 bases and at J to 8 bases, leaving 3 bases not matched to a gene. The CDR3 DNA follows: TGTGCCAGTAATGACAGGGGAGAAAAACTGTTTTTT. It codes for CASNDRGEKLFF.